The rows below give T cell receptor beta chains drawn from one sample of a study of T cell repertoires in cytomegalovirus infection. TCRdb reanalysed the reads using MiXCR and keeps one entry per CDR3 protein. The sample lists 110,000 or so distinct CDR3 sequences; 30% were seen once. These receptors are not linked to any known antigen. The material was CD8+ T cells from cultured PBMCs, obtained from culture after CMV antigen stimulation. These receptors all stem from a human donor in good health (CMV status not recorded). Some clones in this sample may be carry-over from other donors' samples. Both conserved end residues are part of each CDR3. A D gene is named only where the DNA matches it firmly. Size is omitted from some rows. Given values are once, few, many or a class for expanded clones.

size,J,V,D,DNA,CDR3
.,TRBJ1-5,TRBV28,TRBD1,TGTGCCAGCAGTTACTCCACCGGGACAGGGGGATGGAATCAGCCCCAGCATTTT,CASSYSTGTGGWNQPQHF
few,TRBJ2-7,TRBV6-8,.,TGTGCCAGCAGTTTCTCACAGGGAATCCCTTTCTACGAGCAGTACTTC,CASSFSQGIPFYEQYF
.,TRBJ2-7,TRBV27,.,TGTGCCAGCAGTTTAAGGGGGGACGGCTCCTACGAGCAGTACTTC,CASSLRGDGSYEQYF
.,TRBJ2-1,TRBV19,.,TGTGCCAGTAGTGCCGACGAGGGTTTCGATGAGCAGTTCTTC,CASSADEGFDEQFF
.,TRBJ2-3,TRBV6-6,TRBD1,TGTGCCAGCAGTTACTTACCGGGACAGGGGACAGATACGCAGTATTTT,CASSYLPGQGTDTQYF
.,TRBJ1-3,TRBV7-9,.,TGTGCCAGCAGCTTAAGCCCCGGGGGCTTAAACACCATATATTTT,CASSLSPGGLNTIYF
few,TRBJ2-7,TRBV27,TRBD1,TGTGCCAGGATATTAATACAGGGGGCAAATGAGCAGTACTTC,CARILIQGANEQYF
.,TRBJ2-5,TRBV7-2,.,TGTGCCAGCAGCTTAGATTTTAGGTACAACTCAAGTCCCCAGTACTTC,CASSLDFRYNSSPQYF
.,TRBJ1-2,TRBV11-2,.,TGTGCCAGCAGCTCCGGGACAATTACGGGCTACACCTTC,CASSSGTITGYTF
.,TRBJ2-1,TRBV27,TRBD2,TGTGCCAGCAGTGAATCGGGGGGGCTATACAATGAGCAGTTCTTC,CASSESGGLYNEQFF
many,TRBJ2-5,TRBV7-9,TRBD1,TGTGCCAGCAGCGCAGCGACAGGGGCAGGGGAGACCCAGTACTTC,CASSAATGAGETQYF
.,TRBJ1-1,TRBV7-8,.,TGTGCCAGCAGCAAGCCCCGCGCCCCCTCGGGGTTCAGGGAAGGAGCTTTCTTT,CASSKPRAPSGFREGAFF
many,TRBJ1-4,TRBV27,TRBD1,TGTGCCAGCAGTCGATGGACAGGGGGCGGTGAAAAACTGTTTTTT,CASSRWTGGGEKLFF
.,TRBJ2-1,TRBV11-2,TRBD1,TGTGCCAGCAGCTTAGATAGGGGGCCGAGGAGTCATGAGCAGTTCTTC,CASSLDRGPRSHEQFF
.,TRBJ2-7,TRBV7-2,TRBD1,TGTGCCAGCAGCGGGGGACAGGTAGCTTCCTACGAGCAGTACTTC,CASSGGQVASYEQYF
.,TRBJ2-1,TRBV7-2,TRBD2,TGTGCCAGCAGCTTAGAACCCGGGACTAGCGGGGTGCAGGGCAATGAGCAGTTCTTC,CASSLEPGTSGVQGNEQFF
.,TRBJ2-2,TRBV5-4,.,TGTGCCAGTAAGGCAGGAATTAGCACCGGGGAGCTGTTTTTT,CASKAGISTGELFF
.,TRBJ2-7,TRBV4-3,.,TGCGCCAGCAGCCCTACCAGGGGCTACGAGCAGTACTTC,CASSPTRGYEQYF
.,TRBJ1-6,TRBV9,.,TGTGCCAGCAGCTCACAGGATTTCGGTAATTCACCCCTCCACTTT,CASSSQDFGNSPLHF
.,TRBJ2-2,TRBV29-1,.,TGCAGCGTTGAAGAGAGAGGGAACACCGGGGAGCTGTTTTTT,CSVEERGNTGELFF
.,TRBJ1-1,TRBV29-1,.,TGCAGCGTTGATAAGGCATTTGACGGCACTGAAGCTTTCTTT,CSVDKAFDGTEAFF
.,TRBJ2-1,TRBV7-9,TRBD2,TGTGCCAGCAGCTCGACTAGCGGGGGCATCTCGCATGAGCAGTTCTTC,CASSSTSGGISHEQFF
.,TRBJ2-5,TRBV7-6,TRBD2,TGTGCCAGCAGCTTAGATCCAGCGGGGGGCGAGACCCAGTACTTC,CASSLDPAGGETQYF
few,TRBJ1-1,TRBV12-3/TRBV12-4,.,TGTGCCAGCAGTTTAGGGGAGGGAACTGAAGCTTTCTTT,CASSLGEGTEAFF
.,TRBJ1-2,TRBV7-9,.,TGTGCCAGCAGTCAGCTAGGGGATGGCTACACCTTC,CASSQLGDGYTF
.,TRBJ1-1,TRBV4-1,.,TGCGCCAGCAGCCAAGTCTACGGGGGATTAAGCACTGAAGCTTTCTTT,CASSQVYGGLSTEAFF
few,TRBJ1-4,TRBV6-5,.,TGTGCCAGCAGTTACTCCCCCGATTGGGCAACCCCAGGCGAAAAACTGTTTTTT,CASSYSPDWATPGEKLFF
once,TRBJ2-1,TRBV3-1,.,TGTGCCAGCAGCCGAGGGGTAAGCTCCTACAATGAGCAGTTCTTC,CASSRGVSSYNEQFF
.,TRBJ2-7,TRBV11-2,.,TGTGCCAGCAGCTCGCGACAGTACTCGTCCTACGAGCAGTACTTC,CASSSRQYSSYEQYF
few,TRBJ1-1,TRBV19,.,TGTGCCAGTACCTACGGAGGGGGCACTGAAGCTTTCTTT,CASTYGGGTEAFF
.,TRBJ1-5,TRBV6-1,.,TGTGCCAGCAGTGGGGCTCCGGGCAGCAATCAGCCCCAGCATTTT,CASSGAPGSNQPQHF
few,TRBJ1-5,TRBV28,TRBD1,TGTGCCAGCAGGCTTACAGGGGCTTCTCGCAATCAGCCCCAGCATTTT,CASRLTGASRNQPQHF
.,TRBJ1-4,TRBV7-2,.,TGTGCCAGCAGCTTGGGGCTCCCTCCCCTTTGGCTGTTTTTT,CASSLGLPPLWLFF
few,TRBJ2-7,TRBV19,.,TGTGCCAGTAGTTCTCCGACGGGATTCGACGAGCAGTACTTC,CASSSPTGFDEQYF
once,TRBJ2-7,TRBV12-3/TRBV12-4,.,TGTGCCAGCAGTTTCGGGGGCAGATCCTACGAGCAGTACTTC,CASSFGGRSYEQYF
.,TRBJ1-2,TRBV20-1,TRBD1,TGCAGTGCTAGGCCAGGACCTCTGACAGGGGGCCTTAACTATGGCTACACCTTC,CSARPGPLTGGLNYGYTF
.,TRBJ2-1,TRBV19,TRBD2,TGTGCCAGTAGTATAGGCGGGGGGGCCAAGCGTGAGCAGTTCTTC,CASSIGGGAKREQFF